Many counts were recorded for the clone carrying this T cell receptor beta chain. The antigen remains unidentified. These data come from a study of T cells in Graves' hyperthyroidism and ophthalmopathy. Overall study context: Peripheral blood was acquired at first diagnosis, ahead of any therapy whatsoever.

Patients aged 18 to 65 had newly diagnosed hyperthyroidism that had lasted under 2 months. Blood from later-ophthalmopathy patients was taken at first hyperthyroidism diagnosis. The CDR3 consists of 14 residues. Trimming removed 5 bases from V and 13 bases from J; junction bases left unmatched: 14. Germline V lookup: CDR1 ENHRY, CDR2 SYGVKD. Study conclusions and caveats: Peripheral blood also featured most of the thyroid clonotypes expanded above 0.001.

RNA transcripts yielded amplified TCR beta CDR3 regions. A set of HTBI primers served as the primers for a first-round RT-PCR of the TCR CDR3. TCRdb reprocessed the multiplex PCR reads via MiXCR and lists one record per CDR3 protein. The sample yields around 400,000 distinct CDR3 sequences, approximately 15% seen once. This TCR was recovered from a woman aged 18-29 years with Graves' hyperthyroidism that later progressed to Graves' ophthalmopathy. The specimen sequenced was blood. The chain is built from TRBV10-3 and TRBJ2-1; 7 nucleotides align to TRBD2. The CDR3 region is CAISYVERGSHQFF. The DNA for the CDR3 is TGTGCCATCAGTTATGTCGAGCGGGGCTCCCACCAGTTCTTC.